This T cell receptor beta chain was captured in a study of blood T cell repertoires in COVID-19. Across the study: Acute and convalescent COVID-19 specimens originated in the United States, Italy and Spain. PBMCs, B-cell-depleted T cells, or T cells provided the cDNA or gDNA that made up the material.

Original methodology: Cell counts per sample came from amplifying reference gene primers. Sequencing was performed with immunoSEQ multiplex PCR; in TCRdb, only in-frame clones are kept and a portion is missing. V, J and clone size reflect that table, while D and trimming were determined from the DNA. The profile covers fewer than 200,000 clones, with 88% appearing a single time and roughly 24% taken by the ten largest. There are 12 residues in the CDR3. The V and J ends lost 4 bases and 6 bases, in that order; junction bases with no gene match: 3. Germline CDR1 and CDR2: SGDLS and YYNGEE. The J gene is TRBJ1-1, the V gene TRBV9; 7 bases match TRBD1. The sequenced sample consisted of peripheral blood. The origin of this receptor is a man aged 55-75 years with acute or convalescent COVID-19. The CDR3 coding sequence is TGTGCCAGCAGCCCCGGGACAGCTGAAGCTTTCTTT. Its protein product is CASSPGTAEAFF.